Given below is one T cell receptor (beta chain) in context. Its specificity is not known. This sample is part of a study of cytomegalovirus exposure and HLA in healthy donors. Study conclusions and caveats: Sequencing likely caused a cluster of highly shared sequence variants. The study labeled fewer than 200 TCR beta chains cytomegalovirus-associated. Previous analysis showed most TCR beta V segments were productive about 90% or about 30% of the time.

The CDR3 length is 16 residues. Germline-derived CDR1 and CDR2 are SQVTM and ANQGSEA. Trimming took 6 bases from V and 0 from J; bases not matched to a gene: 9. The donors, nominally healthy at sampling, likely had unrecorded immune exposures. PCR employed 60 Vbeta and 13 Jbeta primers. The repertoire was sequenced with immunoSEQ multiplex PCR; TCRdb's copy has only in-frame clones and lacks some. The sample has hundreds of thousands of clones, around 64% seen once. This receptor was taken from a man aged 35-49 years in good health and CMV-seropositive. The material sequenced was PBMCs. V gene TRBV29-1 combines with J gene TRBJ2-3; 10 nucleotides line up with TRBD2. The DNA for the CDR3 is TGCAGCGTGGAACTTATACTAGCGGGGAGCACAGATACGCAGTATTTT. Translating it yields CSVELILAGSTDTQYF.